This T cell receptor (beta chain) was profiled in a study of T cell repertoires in cytomegalovirus infection. About the research overall: It was the public TCR beta signatures that indicated both CMV infection and matching HLA type. Study-wide results and limits: HLA-C-restricted CMV clonotypes gave the most frequent clonotype in two of eight donors. The study identified carriers of CMV plus the relevant HLA from cumulative public TCR beta family frequency.

TCRdb independently ran MiXCR on the reads; one entry per CDR3 protein. The table lists around 230,000 distinct CDR3 sequences, 6% to 8% of them singletons. This clonotype was picked up many times. What it binds is unknown. The germline V gene has CDR1 MNHEY and CDR2 SVGEGT. The V gene lost 6 bases and the J gene lost 1 base, with 19 bases spanning the gap. There are 17 residues in the CDR3. Sequencing was done on a sample of PBMCs. The clonotype comes from a human donor in good health (CMV status not recorded). Some clones in this sample may be carry-over from other donors' samples. This chain joins TRBV6-2 or TRBV6-3 and TRBJ2-4; the D is unclear. CDR3 loop: CASRPPAGREAKNIQYF. The CDR3 coding sequence is TGTGCCAGCAGACCCCCCGCCGGACGAGAGGCCAAAAACATTCAGTACTTC.